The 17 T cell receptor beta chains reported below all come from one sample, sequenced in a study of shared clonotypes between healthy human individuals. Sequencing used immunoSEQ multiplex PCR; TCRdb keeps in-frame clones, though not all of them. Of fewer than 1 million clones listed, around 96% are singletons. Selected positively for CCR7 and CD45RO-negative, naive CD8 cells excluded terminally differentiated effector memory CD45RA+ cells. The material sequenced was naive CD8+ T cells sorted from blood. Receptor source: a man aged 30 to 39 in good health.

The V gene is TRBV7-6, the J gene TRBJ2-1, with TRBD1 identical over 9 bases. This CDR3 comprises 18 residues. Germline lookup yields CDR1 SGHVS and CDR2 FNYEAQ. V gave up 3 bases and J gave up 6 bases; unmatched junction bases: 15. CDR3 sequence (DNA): TGTGCCAGCAGCTTCGGGACAGGGCTGTTTGTGGAGCCCAATGAGCAGTTCTTC. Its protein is CASSFGTGLFVEPNEQFF.

The CDR3 loop reads CASSRGGSYNEQFF. CDR3 nucleotide sequence: TGTGCCAGCTCACGAGGTGGTTCCTACAATGAGCAGTTCTTC. The chain is built from TRBV18 and TRBJ2-1; D not certain. The CDR3 sequence is 14 residues long. V gave up 4 bases and J gave up 1 base, with 8 bases separating them. Germline-derived CDR1 and CDR2 are KGHSH and LQKENI.

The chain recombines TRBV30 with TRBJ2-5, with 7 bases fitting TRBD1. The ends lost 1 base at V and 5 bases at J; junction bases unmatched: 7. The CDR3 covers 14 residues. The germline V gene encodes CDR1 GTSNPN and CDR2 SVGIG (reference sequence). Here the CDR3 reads CAWSGGTAWETQYF. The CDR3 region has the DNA TGTGCCTGGAGTGGGGGGACAGCGTGGGAGACCCAGTACTTC.

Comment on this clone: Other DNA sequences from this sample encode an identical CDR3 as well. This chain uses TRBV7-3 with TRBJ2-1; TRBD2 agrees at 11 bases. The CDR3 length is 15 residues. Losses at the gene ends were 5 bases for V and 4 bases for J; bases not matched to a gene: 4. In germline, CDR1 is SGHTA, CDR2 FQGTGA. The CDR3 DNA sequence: TGTGCCAGCAGCATGCTAGCGGGAGGATACAATGAGCAGTTCTTC. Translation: CASSMLAGGYNEQFF.

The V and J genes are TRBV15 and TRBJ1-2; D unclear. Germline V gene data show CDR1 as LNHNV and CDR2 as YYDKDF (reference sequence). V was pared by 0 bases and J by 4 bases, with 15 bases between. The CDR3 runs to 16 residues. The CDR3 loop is CATSRDPGAVVYGYTF. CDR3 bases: TGTGCCACCAGCAGAGATCCCGGTGCAGTGGTCTATGGCTACACCTTC.

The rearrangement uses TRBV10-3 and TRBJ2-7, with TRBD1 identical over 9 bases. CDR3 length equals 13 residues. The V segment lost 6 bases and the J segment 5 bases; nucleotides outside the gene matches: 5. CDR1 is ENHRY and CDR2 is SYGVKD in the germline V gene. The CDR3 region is CAIRLDRGDEQYF. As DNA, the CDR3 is TGTGCCATCAGATTGGACAGGGGTGACGAGCAGTACTTC.

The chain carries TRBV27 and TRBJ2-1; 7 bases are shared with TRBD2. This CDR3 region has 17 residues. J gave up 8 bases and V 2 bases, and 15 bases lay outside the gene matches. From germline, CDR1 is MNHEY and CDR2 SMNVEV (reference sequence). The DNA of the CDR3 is TGTGCCAGCAGTTTAGTGATAGCGGGCGCCTCCACGTATGAGCAGTTCTTC. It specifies CASSLVIAGASTYEQFF.

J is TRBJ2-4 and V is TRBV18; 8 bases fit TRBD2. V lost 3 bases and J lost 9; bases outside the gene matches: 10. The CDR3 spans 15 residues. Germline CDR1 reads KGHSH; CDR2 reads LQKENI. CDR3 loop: CASSPRGLGVSIQYF. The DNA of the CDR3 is TGTGCCAGCTCACCCCGGGGACTAGGTGTGAGCATTCAGTACTTC.

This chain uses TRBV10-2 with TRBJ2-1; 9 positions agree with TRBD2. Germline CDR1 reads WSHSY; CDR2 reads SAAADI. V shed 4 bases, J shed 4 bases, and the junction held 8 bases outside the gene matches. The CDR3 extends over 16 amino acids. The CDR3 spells CASSGGGRGFYNEQFF. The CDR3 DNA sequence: TGCGCCAGCAGTGGGGGCGGGAGGGGGTTTTACAATGAGCAGTTCTTC.

CDR3: CASSQEQLCASYSTDTQYF. The CDR3 DNA is TGCGCCAGCAGCCAAGAACAGCTTTGCGCGTCTTATAGCACAGATACGCAGTATTTT. The chain combines TRBV4-1 with TRBJ2-3, with D uncertain. The germline gives CDR1 MGHRA, CDR2 YSYEKL. The CDR3 has 19 amino acids. The V end was cut by 0 bases, the J end by 0 bases, with 19 bases between.

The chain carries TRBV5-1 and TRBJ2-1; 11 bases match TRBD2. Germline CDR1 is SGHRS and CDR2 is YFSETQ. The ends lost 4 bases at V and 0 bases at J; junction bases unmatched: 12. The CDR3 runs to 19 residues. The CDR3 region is CASSGGLAGPPSSYNEQFF. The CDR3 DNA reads TGCGCCAGCAGCGGTGGACTAGCGGGCCCGCCCAGCTCCTACAATGAGCAGTTCTTC.

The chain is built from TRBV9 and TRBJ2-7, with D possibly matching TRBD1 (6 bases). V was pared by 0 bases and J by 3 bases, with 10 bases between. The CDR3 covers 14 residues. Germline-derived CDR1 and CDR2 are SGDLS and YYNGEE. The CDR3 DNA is TGTGCCAGCAGCGTAGTAAAGGACAGCTACGAGCAGTACTTC. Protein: CASSVVKDSYEQYF.

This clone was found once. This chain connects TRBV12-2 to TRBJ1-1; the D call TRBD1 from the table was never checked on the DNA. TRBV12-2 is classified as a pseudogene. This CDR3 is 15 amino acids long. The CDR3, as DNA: TGTGCAAGTCGCTCCCGTTTACAGGGTAACACTGAAGCTTTCTTT. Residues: CASRSRLQGNTEAFF.

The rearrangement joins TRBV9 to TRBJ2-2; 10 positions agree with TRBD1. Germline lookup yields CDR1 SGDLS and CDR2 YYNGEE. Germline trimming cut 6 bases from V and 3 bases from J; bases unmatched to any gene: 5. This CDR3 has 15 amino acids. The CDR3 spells CASNPGQGYTGELFF. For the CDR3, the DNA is TGTGCCAGCAACCCGGGACAGGGGTACACCGGGGAGCTGTTTTTT.

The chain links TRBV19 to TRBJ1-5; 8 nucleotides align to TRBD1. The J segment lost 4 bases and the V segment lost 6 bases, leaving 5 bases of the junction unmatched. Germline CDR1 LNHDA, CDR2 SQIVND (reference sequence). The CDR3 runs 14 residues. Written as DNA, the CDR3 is TGTGCCAGTAGCAGACAGGGGTTAAATCAGCCCCAGCATTTT. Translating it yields CASSRQGLNQPQHF. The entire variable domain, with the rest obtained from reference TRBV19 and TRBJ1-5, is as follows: DGGITQSPKYLFRKEGQNVTLSCEQNLNHDAMYWYRQDPGQGLRLIYYSQIVNDFQKGDIAEGYSVSREKKESFPLTVTSAQKNPTAFYLCASSRQGLNQPQHFGDGTRLSIL.

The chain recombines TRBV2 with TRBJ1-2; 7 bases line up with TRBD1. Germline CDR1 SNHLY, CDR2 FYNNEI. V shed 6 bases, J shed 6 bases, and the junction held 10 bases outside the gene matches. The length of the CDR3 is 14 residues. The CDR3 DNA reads TGTGCCAGCAGAGGGGAGGACAGGCGGAATGGCTACACCTTC. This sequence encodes CASRGEDRRNGYTF. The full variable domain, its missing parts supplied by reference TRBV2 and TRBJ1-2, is EPEVTQTPSHQVTQMGQEVILRCVPISNHLYFYWYRQILGQKVEFLVSFYNNEISEKSEIFDDQFSVERPDGSNFTLKIRSTKLEDSAMYFCASRGEDRRNGYTFGSGTRLTVV.

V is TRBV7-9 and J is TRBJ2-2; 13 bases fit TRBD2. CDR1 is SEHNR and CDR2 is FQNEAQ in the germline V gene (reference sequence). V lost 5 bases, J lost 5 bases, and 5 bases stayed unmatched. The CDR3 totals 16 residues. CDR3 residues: CASSTRTSGRTGELFF. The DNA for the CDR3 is TGTGCCAGCAGCACCCGGACTAGCGGGAGAACCGGGGAGCTGTTTTTT.